What follows are 20 T cell receptor beta chains derived from one specimen sequenced in a study of cytomegalovirus exposure and HLA in healthy donors. This table comes from immunoSEQ multiplex PCR, and its TCRdb copy is limited to in-frame clones, with some not included. Of 150,000 to 200,000 clones listed, 85% to 90% are singletons. The sample consisted of PBMCs. These receptors were taken from a woman aged 30 to 39 in good health and CMV-seronegative.

The chain uses TRBV7-3 and TRBJ1-2; 7 positions match TRBD1. CDR1 and CDR2 from the germline V gene are SGHTA and FQGTGA. The CDR3 totals 15 residues. J was trimmed by 7 bases and V by 5 bases; bases with no gene match: 13. The DNA for the CDR3 is TGTGCCAGCAGCCCCTACCCGGGACAGTTAGGTGGCTACACCTTC. It yields the protein CASSPYPGQLGGYTF.

The rearrangement links TRBV27 to TRBJ2-5; unclear D gene. CDR1 MNHEY and CDR2 SMNVEV come from the germline V gene (reference sequence). The length of the CDR3 is 13 residues. Deletions cut 6 bases from V and 1 base from J, with 9 bases between. CDR3 amino acids: CASRPIGQETQYF. In nucleotides, the CDR3 is TGTGCCAGCAGACCCATCGGCCAAGAGACCCAGTACTTC.

Regarding this clone: A junction end diverges from the germline sequence, so it may reflect a read error. The chain links TRBV19 to TRBJ2-1; a possible D gene is TRBD2 (6 bases). The CDR3 length is 14 residues. CDR1 is LNHDA and CDR2 is SQIVND in the germline V gene (reference sequence). CDR3 nucleotide sequence: TGTGCCAGTAGTATAGGACTAGTCTACGATGAGCAGTTCTTC. The encoded protein is CASSIGLVYDEQFF.

The chain carries TRBV5-4 and TRBJ2-2; the D call may be TRBD1 or TRBD2 (5 bases each). The V end lost 4 bases, the J end lost 5 bases, and 12 bases lay between the germline ends. The CDR3 covers 14 residues. Germline V gene data show CDR1 as SGHNT and CDR2 as YYREEE (reference sequence). The CDR3 coding sequence is TGTGCCAGCAGCCTCCGGGGCCGGACCGGGGAGCTGTTTTTT. The encoded protein is CASSLRGRTGELFF.

This rearrangement joins TRBV4-3 to TRBJ2-2, with TRBD1 matching over 8 bases. V lost 4 bases and J lost 1; bases outside the gene matches: 2. The CDR3 totals 15 residues. Germline assignment: CDR1 LGHNA and CDR2 YSLEER. CDR3 coding DNA: TGCGCCAGCAGCCTCGGGACAGGGAACACCGGGGAGCTGTTTTTT. Residues: CASSLGTGNTGELFF.

The CDR3 spells CASSLSSPNTEAFF. CDR3 DNA: TGTGCCAGCAGTTTATCGAGTCCGAACACTGAAGCTTTCTTT. V gene TRBV27 combines with J gene TRBJ1-1; D is unresolved. The V gene's germline CDR1 is MNHEY and CDR2 SMNVEV (reference sequence). The CDR3 spans 14 residues. Trimming took off 0 bases at V and 1 base at J, with 6 bases between the two ends.

This clone has a single count. The chain uses TRBV7-8 and TRBJ2-1; 15 bases match TRBD2. The V and J ends lost 5 bases and 4 bases, in that order; junction bases with no gene match: 12. Germline V gene data show CDR1 as SGHVS and CDR2 as FQNEAQ. This CDR3 is built from 19 residues. CDR3 coding DNA: TGTGCCAGCAGCCCACTTGGACTAGCGGGAGGGCCGAGGTACAATGAGCAGTTCTTC. Encoded protein: CASSPLGLAGGPRYNEQFF.

Ten or more counts support this clone. The V gene is TRBV6-1, the J gene TRBJ1-3; D may be TRBD1 (5 bases). The CDR3 is 16 amino acids. CDR1 and CDR2 from the germline V gene are MNHNS and SASEGT. V was pared by 2 bases and J by 1 base, with 12 bases between. CDR3 nucleotide sequence: TGTGCCAGCAGTGAATTGGGGGGAATGTCTGGAAACACCATATATTTT. Its protein is CASSELGGMSGNTIYF.

The rearrangement links TRBV4-1 to TRBJ2-5; perhaps TRBD2 as D (6 bases). The CDR3 loop spans 15 amino acids. With 1 base removed from V and 2 bases from J, the gap between germline ends came to 11 bases. Looked up from germline, CDR1 is MGHRA and CDR2 is YSYEKL. For the CDR3, the DNA is TGCGCCAGCAGCCAAGGGGTGGGGAGGCAAGAGACCCAGTACTTC. Encoded protein: CASSQGVGRQETQYF.

The CDR3 DNA is TGTGCCAGCCATAGGATACTAGCGGGAGTAGATGAGCAGTTCTTC. This gives the protein CASHRILAGVDEQFF. The chain is built from TRBV28 and TRBJ2-1; 11 bases match TRBD2. This CDR3 is built from 15 residues. Germline assignment: CDR1 MDHEN and CDR2 SYDVKM. V dropped 8 bases and J dropped 8; count of bases not matched to a gene: 11.

The rearrangement uses TRBV5-6 and TRBJ1-5; D is ambiguous. This CDR3 is built from 12 residues. Germline CDR1 is SGHDT and CDR2 is YYEEEE. V shed 2 bases and J shed 3 bases, with 3 bases lying between them. CDR3 coding DNA: TGTGCCAGCAGCTTTAACAATCAGCCCCAGCATTTT. It yields the protein CASSFNNQPQHF.

The genes are TRBV28 and TRBJ2-1, with TRBD2 identical over 9 bases. After removal of 8 bases from V and 4 bases from J, the junction contained 9 bases not matched to a gene. The CDR3 covers 15 residues. Germline values: CDR1 MDHEN, CDR2 SYDVKM. CDR3 sequence reads: CASGVSGRKYNEQFF. The CDR3 bases are TGTGCCAGCGGTGTTAGCGGGAGAAAATACAATGAGCAGTTCTTC.

The rearrangement links TRBV11-2 to TRBJ1-2; D is ambiguous. The germline gives CDR1 SGHAT, CDR2 FQNNGV. Trimming shortened V by 6 bases and J by 0 bases, and 14 bases separated the two germline ends. This CDR3 has 15 amino acids. CDR3 protein: CASSIEAGTNYGYTF. For the CDR3, the DNA is TGTGCCAGCAGTATCGAGGCAGGCACTAACTATGGCTACACCTTC. The whole variable domain, filled in from reference TRBV11-2 and TRBJ1-2, reads EAGVAQSPRYKIIEKRQSVAFWCNPISGHATLYWYQQILGQGPKLLIQFQNNGVVDDSQLPKDRFSAERLKGVDSTLKIQPAKLEDSAVYLCASSIEAGTNYGYTFGSGTRLTVV.

The V and J genes are TRBV4-3 and TRBJ2-3, with D possibly TRBD1 on 5 matching bases. Germline CDR1 is LGHNA and CDR2 is YSLEER. V was pared by 0 bases and J by 5 bases, with 6 bases between. CDR3 length equals 13 residues. The CDR3 DNA follows: TGCGCCAGCAGCCAAGACAGGGAAGATACGCAGTATTTT. Translating gives CASSQDREDTQYF.

J is TRBJ2-7 and V is TRBV15; a possible D gene is TRBD1 (6 bases). CDR1 and CDR2 (germline): LNHNV, YYDKDF (reference sequence). Between the trimmed V and J ends, which lost 5 bases and 0 bases, there was a span of 14 bases. The CDR3 runs to 15 residues. The DNA of the CDR3 is TGTGCCACCAGCCGCGGACAGCAGATCTCCTACGAGCAGTACTTC. The encoded protein is CATSRGQQISYEQYF.

The rearrangement uses TRBV9 and TRBJ1-6; D call uncertain. The V gene's germline CDR1 is SGDLS and CDR2 YYNGEE. Between the trimmed V and J ends, which lost 4 bases and 10 bases, there was a span of 12 bases. CDR3 length equals 13 residues. The CDR3 sequence is CASSFTGESPLHF. The DNA for the CDR3 is TGTGCCAGCAGCTTCACCGGGGAGTCACCCCTCCACTTT.

The chain couples TRBV27 to TRBJ2-4, with unresolved D. Germline CDR1 reads MNHEY; CDR2 reads SMNVEV (reference sequence). The CDR3 runs to 17 residues. Deletions cut 5 bases from V and 4 bases from J, with 21 bases between. This CDR3 is CASSVVYGLRPKNIQYF. The DNA of the CDR3 is TGTGCCAGCAGTGTAGTGTACGGGCTCCGACCGAAAAACATTCAGTACTTC.

The chain recombines TRBV11-2 with TRBJ2-2; unclear D gene. Germline CDR1 is SGHAT and CDR2 is FQNNGV. The germline V and J ends were trimmed by 5 bases and 7 bases, with 17 bases remaining between them. The CDR3 runs 15 residues. CDR3 coding DNA: TGTGCCAGCAGCGAAATTTTAGGGTTGGGCGGGGAGCTGTTTTTT. Protein: CASSEILGLGGELFF.

The chain has TRBV5-1 and TRBJ1-1; 11 nucleotides agree with TRBD1. This CDR3 comprises 17 residues. Germline assignment: CDR1 SGHRS and CDR2 YFSETQ. The trim removed 0 bases at V and 5 bases at J, leaving 9 bases unmatched. CDR3 in DNA: TGCGCCAGCAGCTTGGCGGCCGGGACAGGGGGTTGGACTGAAGCTTTCTTT. Its translation is CASSLAAGTGGWTEAFF.

The CDR3 bases are TGCAGCGCTGTGGACGGGAATCAGCCCCAGCATTTT. Translating it yields CSAVDGNQPQHF. V and J are TRBV29-1 and TRBJ1-5; D is undetermined. Germline-derived CDR1 and CDR2 are SQVTM and ANQGSEA. CDR3 length: 12 residues. Between the trimmed V and J ends, which lost 7 bases and 4 bases, there was a span of 11 bases.